These 21 T cell receptor beta chains came from one sample sequenced in a study of Ad26.COV2.S vaccination and SARS-CoV-2 variants. Noted treatment: some 20 received Ad26.COV2.S at low or high dose, single or two shots; roughly 5 received placebo; per-sample allocation not given. The samples were gathered on day 63 after the first injection of vaccine or placebo. Generated by immunoSEQ multiplex PCR, the TCRdb table keeps only in-frame clones and is missing some. The sample lists hundreds of thousands of clones; approximately 86% were seen once. Sequences were derived from peripheral blood, sampled in a trial of Ad26.COV2.S vaccine versus placebo. The receptors come from a person aged 18 to 65 who received the Ad26.COV2.S COVID-19 vaccine or a placebo.

The chain recombines TRBV6-5 with TRBJ1-5, with unresolved D. The CDR3 is made up of 15 amino acids. Trimming removed 6 bases at V and 4 bases at J, with 16 bases between. Germline assignment: CDR1 MNHEY and CDR2 SVGAGI. DNA for the CDR3: TGTGCCAGCAGCACGGACTTCGGCGGGAATCAGCCCCAGCATTTT. Translated, it gives CASSTDFGGNQPQHF.

V and J are TRBV9 and TRBJ2-1, with 10 bases matching TRBD2. Germline CDR1 SGDLS, CDR2 YYNGEE. V was pared by 2 bases and J by 10 bases, with 9 bases of the junction left unmatched. The CDR3 is made up of 15 amino acids. CDR3 in DNA: TGTGCCAGCAGCGTCCAAGCGGGGGGGCCGCAGGAGCAGTTCTTC. As protein: CASSVQAGGPQEQFF.

This clone was counted once. The V call is TRBV28, the J call TRBJ2-1; D uncertain. Germline V gene lookup returns CDR1 MDHEN and CDR2 SYDVKM. This CDR3 is built from 11 residues. Trimming removed 5 bases from V and 5 bases from J, with 4 bases in between. The CDR3 sequence is CASSPNNEQFF. DNA for the CDR3: TGTGCCAGCAGTCCCAACAATGAGCAGTTCTTC.

The rearrangement joins TRBV19 to TRBJ1-4; TRBD1 is a possible D gene (5 bases). Germline CDR1 LNHDA, CDR2 SQIVND (reference sequence). The CDR3 consists of 16 residues. The germline V and J ends were trimmed by 4 bases and 0 bases, with 12 bases remaining between them. The CDR3 here is CASSRGTGATNEKLFF. CDR3 nucleotide sequence: TGTGCCAGTAGTAGGGGGACGGGTGCAACTAATGAAAAACTGTTTTTT. Together with reference TRBV19 and TRBJ1-4, the CDR3 gives the full variable domain: DGGITQSPKYLFRKEGQNVTLSCEQNLNHDAMYWYRQDPGQGLRLIYYSQIVNDFQKGDIAEGYSVSREKKESFPLTVTSAQKNPTAFYLCASSRGTGATNEKLFFGSGTQLSVL.

The chain uses TRBV7-9 and TRBJ2-3; weak D call: TRBD2 (7 bases). This CDR3 spans 17 amino acids. The germline V gene has CDR1 SEHNR and CDR2 FQNEAQ (reference sequence). Trimming took 0 bases from V and 1 from J, leaving 14 bases between them. The CDR3 nucleotides read TGTGCCAGCAGCTTAGCGGCAGGGGAGGGCGGCACAGATACGCAGTATTTT. This codes for CASSLAAGEGGTDTQYF. Looking up the rest from reference TRBV7-9 and TRBJ2-3 gives the full variable domain: DTGVSQNPRHKITKRGQNVTFRCDPISEHNRLYWYRQTLGQGPEFLTYFQNEAQLEKSRLLSDRFSAERPKGSFSTLEIQRTEQGDSAMYLCASSLAAGEGGTDTQYFGPGTRLTVL.

The V gene is TRBV6-5, the J gene TRBJ2-7; a possible D gene is TRBD2 (7 bases). The CDR3 is 14 residues long. From germline, CDR1 is MNHEY and CDR2 SVGAGI. V lost 6 bases and J lost 12, with 24 bases in between. The CDR3 protein is CASSRGVRGGTWYF. The DNA for the CDR3 is TGTGCCAGCAGCCGGGGGGTCCGTGGTGGGACATGGTACTTC.

The chain uses TRBV27 and TRBJ2-1; no definite D call. The CDR3 is made up of 13 amino acids. CDR1 MNHEY and CDR2 SMNVEV come from the germline V gene (reference sequence). The V end was cut by 4 bases, the J end by 7 bases, with 11 bases between. The CDR3 nucleotides read TGTGCCAGCAGTTCTGCAGGTGAGAATGAGCAGTTCTTC. Encoded protein: CASSSAGENEQFF.

The chain uses TRBV7-2 and TRBJ2-7; the D gene is possibly TRBD1 (5 bases). V dropped 6 bases and J dropped 2 bases, with 11 bases sitting between them. Germline V lookup: CDR1 SGHTA, CDR2 FQGNSA. The CDR3 loop spans 13 amino acids. CDR3 residues: CASRATGAYEQYF. For the CDR3, the DNA is TGTGCCAGCAGGGCCACAGGAGCCTACGAGCAGTACTTC.

The chain joins TRBV4-3 to TRBJ2-3; D is unresolved. The CDR3 length is 15 residues. V dropped 4 bases and J dropped 2 bases, with 13 bases sitting between them. Germline CDR1 is LGHNA and CDR2 is YSLEER. The CDR3, as DNA: TGCGCCAGCAGCCCGCAGGAGACCCCCACAGATACGCAGTATTTT. It is translated as CASSPQETPTDTQYF.

Only one count was recorded for this clone. This chain joins TRBV7-2 and TRBJ2-2, with TRBD1 identical over 9 bases. Trimming removed 5 bases from V and 4 bases from J; junction bases left unmatched: 2. Germline assignment: CDR1 SGHTA and CDR2 FQGNSA. This CDR3 has 14 amino acids. The CDR3 region has the DNA TGTGCCAGCAGCGGACAGGGGAGCACCGGGGAGCTGTTTTTT. Translating it yields CASSGQGSTGELFF.

The rearrangement uses TRBV5-1 and TRBJ2-6, with D perhaps TRBD1 (5 bases). The length of the CDR3 is 15 residues. Trimming stripped 4 bases from V and 4 bases from J, with 12 bases between. Per germline, CDR1 SGHRS and CDR2 YFSETQ. In DNA, the CDR3 is TGCGCCAGCAGCCTCGGACACGCCGGGGCCAACGTCCTGACTTTC. Residues: CASSLGHAGANVLTF.

V usage is TRBV2 and J usage is TRBJ1-2; a weak D match, TRBD1 (6 bases). Germline lookup yields CDR1 SNHLY and CDR2 FYNNEI. Trimming removed 6 bases at V and 4 bases at J, with 18 bases between. This CDR3 is built from 15 residues. CDR3 bases: TGTGCCAGCAGCCTCGGGGGGCGAGGATCCTATGGCTACACCTTC. Translating gives CASSLGGRGSYGYTF.

V is TRBV20-1 and J is TRBJ2-1, with 12 bases that match TRBD2. This CDR3 contains 14 residues. Trimming took 3 bases from V and 6 from J; bases not matched to a gene: 3. Germline CDR1 is DFQATT and CDR2 is SNEGSKA (reference sequence). The CDR3 spells CSASLAGGFNEQFF. The CDR3 nucleotides are TGCAGTGCTAGTCTAGCGGGGGGGTTCAATGAGCAGTTCTTC.

The gene calls are TRBV24-1 and TRBJ2-7, with D unclear. Trimming stripped 3 bases from V and 3 bases from J, with 5 bases between. In germline, CDR1 is KGHDR, CDR2 SFDVKD. The CDR3 has 12 residues. In DNA form, the CDR3 reads TGTGCCACCAGTGATATGGACTACGAGCAGTACTTC. Protein: CATSDMDYEQYF.

The count of this clone is one. CDR3 amino acids: CASSPTDRASNQPQHF. Here the CDR3 DNA reads TGTGCCAGCAGCCCTACCGACAGAGCTAGCAATCAGCCCCAGCATTTT. The V call is TRBV21-1, the J call TRBJ1-5; TRBD1, the table's D call, lacks a check against the DNA. TRBV21-1 is designated a pseudogene. This CDR3 has 16 residues.

The rearrangement joins TRBV28 to TRBJ2-2; D is uncertain. Germline CDR1 is MDHEN and CDR2 is SYDVKM. The CDR3 is 14 amino acids. V shed 4 bases and J shed 0 bases, with 6 bases lying between them. The CDR3 loop is CASSYGPNTGELFF. The CDR3 nucleotides are TGTGCCAGCAGTTACGGACCGAACACCGGGGAGCTGTTTTTT.

A single count supports this clone. This rearrangement joins TRBV6-5 to TRBJ2-3; TRBD2 agrees at 9 bases. From germline, CDR1 is MNHEY and CDR2 SVGAGI. The CDR3 runs to 15 residues. V was pared by 6 bases and J by 7 bases, with 11 bases of the junction left unmatched. CDR3 sequence (DNA): TGTGCCAGCAGCGCGGGGCTAGCGGGAACGTATACGCAGTATTTT. Encoded protein: CASSAGLAGTYTQYF.

With respect to this clone: Other DNA sequences within the sample encode an identical CDR3. The V and J genes are TRBV7-2 and TRBJ2-5, with 7 bases lining up with TRBD2. The CDR3 runs 14 residues. V dropped 1 base and J dropped 5; count of bases not matched to a gene: 4. Germline assignment: CDR1 SGHTA and CDR2 FQGNSA. This chain's CDR3 is CASSLGGSRETQYF. Written as DNA, the CDR3 is TGTGCCAGCAGCTTAGGCGGGAGCAGGGAGACCCAGTACTTC.

V gene TRBV6-5 combines with J gene TRBJ2-1; possible D gene TRBD1, 6 bases. V lost 6 bases to trimming and J lost 9 bases, with 18 bases between them. The CDR3 loop spans 14 amino acids. Germline V gives CDR1 MNHEY, CDR2 SVGAGI. The DNA of the CDR3 is TGTGCCAGCAGCCGAGGATCACAGGGCGGTGAGCAGTTCTTC. Translation: CASSRGSQGGEQFF.

With respect to this clone: This sample also contains other DNA sequences that code for the same CDR3. The chain carries TRBV5-4 and TRBJ1-2; no definite D call. The germline V and J ends were trimmed by 0 bases and 1 base, with 4 bases remaining between them. The CDR3 is 13 amino acids. CDR1 is SGHNT and CDR2 is YYREEE in the germline V gene (reference sequence). The CDR3 spells CASSLAGNYGYTF. The DNA of the CDR3 is TGTGCCAGCAGCTTGGCCGGTAACTATGGCTACACCTTC.

The chain recombines TRBV13 with TRBJ2-3; 9 nucleotides align to TRBD2. V lost 3 bases and J lost 4; bases outside the gene matches: 8. The V gene's germline CDR1 is PRHDT and CDR2 FYEKMQ (reference sequence). The CDR3 runs to 16 residues. The CDR3 DNA reads TGTGCCAGCAGCTTTGGTAGCGGGAGAGGGGCAGATACGCAGTATTTT. Residues: CASSFGSGRGADTQYF. Filled out from reference TRBV13 and TRBJ2-3, the complete variable domain reads AAGVIQSPRHLIKEKRETATLKCYPIPRHDTVYWYQQGPGQDPQFLISFYEKMQSDKGSIPDRFSAQQFSDYHSELNMSSLELGDSALYFCASSFGSGRGADTQYFGPGTRLTVL.